This T cell receptor (beta chain) is from a study of shared clonotypes between healthy human individuals (dated by TCRdb to 2018 to 2020). Concerning the study at large: The cohort included a few men and a couple of women between 18 and 49 years of age. To increase sequencing depth and limit assay-specific biases, TCR repertoire library preparation and sequencing were carried out by different laboratories using diverse techniques. For each donor, three plates each were used for CD4 naive and CD4 memory, two plates were used for CD8 naive, and one plate was used for CD8 memory. The study deeply sequenced blood TCR repertoires of several healthy adults to estimate repertoire size and the extent of clonotype sharing between individuals. Per donor, leukapheresis produced somewhere between about 0.9 and 9.5 billion PBMCs. What the authors observed across the whole study: Incomplete sequencing was indicated by rarefaction of sorted-subset datasets, despite the large sequencing depth. Naive subsets generally had larger estimated clonotype richness than memory subsets. When a handful of donors were compared, the shared fraction of clonotypes was roughly 4.8% for naive CD4, about 4% for naive CD8, 2.3% for memory CD4, and 0.4% for memory CD8. The small number of donors limited the genetic and exposure-history diversity represented. Sampling was restricted to blood, and TCR repertoires in tissues likely differ from the TCR repertoires found in blood. Compared with non-shared clonotypes, the clonotypes found in all four sorted-subset donors had higher generation probabilities. Pairwise subsampling led to the expectation that sequencing depth would affect the degree of clonotype sharing among donors.

Relative to germline, V is 1 base shorter and J is 6 bases shorter, with 9 bases between their ends. The CDR3 sequence holds 14 residues, the cysteine and phenylalanine included. Just CDR3 DNA is preserved here, 42 bases in frame from base 1. CDR1 and CDR2 (MNHNS, SASEGT) derive from the germline V gene. The donors were healthy, HIV-negative adults who had no recently reported acute infections or vaccinations. All donors were Caucasian adults living in Nashville, Tennessee, USA. CD4+ T cells were enriched through magnetic negative selection, after which naive cells were positively selected on CD45RA and the remaining negative fraction served as the memory subset. After blood collection by leukapheresis, PBMCs were isolated using Ficoll-Histopaque density gradient centrifugation and then cryopreserved in the vapor phase of liquid nitrogen. Analytical flow cytometry was used to check the purity and quantity of every magnetically sorted T cell population. Genomic DNA was isolated from every sorted fraction and measured by UV absorbance on a Nanodrop 2000c.

Using the deep immunoSEQ assay, TCR CDR3 regions were amplified from genomic DNA by multiplex PCR. Extracted genomic DNA from each cell subset was distributed evenly across all wells of several immunoSEQ 96-well plates, and each plate was treated as a replicate. For sorted subsets, 200 to 250 ng of genomic DNA, equivalent to around 30,000 T cell genomes, went into each replicate PCR. Purified libraries were measured with a Qubit 3.0 fluorometer, size-checked on a Bioanalyzer 2100, and measured again with the KAPA Library Quantification kit. Every immunoSEQ 96-well plate was sequenced on a separate single-read 150-cycle Illumina NextSeq 550 flow cell. In the paper's pipeline: Because the immunoSEQ output held only junctional sequences and lacked quality scores, the filtering could not match the filtering applied to full-length reads. Sequences were annotated with PyIR, a Python wrapper for IgBLAST v1.9, using IMGT germline references to assign V/J genes and CDR3. Reads were filtered out if the reads had weak V/J assignments (E-value above 1e-6), no CDR3, stop codons, out-of-frame junctions, or ambiguous translated residues. A V3J clonotype was defined by an identical inferred V gene, J gene, and CDR3 amino acid sequence. Percentage overlap between repertoires was computed as shared unique clonotypes divided by the size of the smaller repertoire. Richness of each repertoire was evaluated using RTK rarefaction, the Chao1 estimator, and Recon v2.1 estimates of unobserved clonotypes. Generation probabilities for all TCRbeta clonotypes obtained by the gDNA method from a few donors were computed using OLGA. The table was pulled from immuneACCESS by TCRdb, which kept in-frame rearrangements only. Such tables lose some clones; where checked, under half of the loss comes from unresolved V genes, and the rest has no known cause. The D gene and trimming were derived from the DNA, and the V and J assignments and clone size from that table. This sample holds about 710,000 clones; around 70% were observed only once. The ten largest clones add up to around 1.8% of the sample.

This clone was recorded a few times. What antigen it recognizes has not been identified. Base qualities are not recorded, but no much larger clone differs from it by a single base. This chain joins TRBV6-1 to TRBJ2-2; TRBD2 might be the D gene, on 6 matching bases. The TCR sequence derives from a woman aged 25-40 years in good health. Sequencing input: memory CD4+ T cells sorted from blood. The cell subset or site label here, explained by the study, means: CD45RA-negative fraction. The CDR3 is CASSEEGRSGELFF. The DNA sequence is as follows: TGTGCCAGCAGTGAAGAGGGGAGGTCCGGGGAGCTGTTTTTT.